These 24 T cell receptor beta chains came from one sample sequenced in a study of T cell responses to AZD1222 COVID-19 vaccine. Generated by immunoSEQ multiplex PCR, the TCRdb table keeps only in-frame clones and is missing some. The repertoire has some 110,000 clones, about 88% of them found once; the top ten carry roughly a sixth. This sample comprised peripheral blood, obtained on day 0 of AZD1222 vaccination. These receptors all stem from an adult in good health.

The chain couples TRBV27 to TRBJ1-5; D perhaps matches TRBD1 (6 bases). The CDR3 runs to 15 residues. Trimming took off 3 bases at V and 10 bases at J, with 19 bases between the two ends. Germline V gene sequence: CDR1 MNHEY, CDR2 SMNVEV (reference sequence). The CDR3 sequence is CASSLVGGLSRPQHF. The CDR3 DNA sequence: TGTGCCAGCAGTTTGGTAGGGGGTCTATCTCGCCCCCAGCATTTT.

The rearrangement links TRBV12-3 or TRBV12-4 to TRBJ1-5; D not resolved. The CDR3 extends over 12 amino acids. The germline V and J ends were trimmed by 5 bases and 7 bases, with 9 bases remaining between them. The CDR3 protein is CASSRAVQPQHF. CDR3 bases: TGTGCCAGCAGTCGGGCGGTCCAGCCCCAGCATTTT.

This sequence joins TRBV7-9 and TRBJ2-1; 9 nucleotides line up with TRBD1. The CDR3 loop spans 15 amino acids. V shed 2 bases and J 9 bases; nucleotides not matched to a gene: 8. Germline V lookup: CDR1 SEHNR, CDR2 FQNEAQ (reference sequence). The CDR3 loop is CASSLRDRAGSEQFF. The DNA for the CDR3 is TGTGCCAGCAGCTTAAGGGACAGGGCCGGGAGTGAGCAGTTCTTC.

V gene TRBV29-1 combines with J gene TRBJ1-1, with D uncertain. The CDR3 is 13 amino acids. Per germline, CDR1 SQVTM and CDR2 ANQGSEA. V dropped 4 bases and J dropped 1 base, with 10 bases sitting between them. This CDR3 reads CSVVRNENTEAFF. DNA of the CDR3: TGCAGCGTTGTCCGTAACGAGAACACTGAAGCTTTCTTT.

The chain carries TRBV5-1 and TRBJ2-3; TRBD2 matches at 8 bases. The CDR3 consists of 15 residues. The V gene end was trimmed by 0 bases and the J gene end by 1 base; junction bases not matched to a gene: 1. The germline gives CDR1 SGHRS, CDR2 YFSETQ. The CDR3 spells CASSLGRGGTDTQYF. The CDR3 DNA sequence: TGCGCCAGCAGCTTGGGGCGGGGGGGCACAGATACGCAGTATTTT.

This clone was found once. Written as DNA, the CDR3 is TGTGCCAGCAGCTCAGGCAGGGTTTTTGAGACCCAGTACTTC. It translates to CASSSGRVFETQYF. This chain connects TRBV5-4 to TRBJ2-5; D possibly corresponds to TRBD1 (5 bases). The CDR3 is 14 residues long. The ends were cut back, 3 bases at V and 5 bases at J, with 14 bases in the middle. Germline lookup yields CDR1 SGHNT and CDR2 YYREEE (reference sequence).

This sequence joins TRBV10-3 and TRBJ1-1, with TRBD1 matching over 8 bases. This CDR3 contains 15 residues. The V and J ends lost 0 bases and 1 base, in that order; junction bases with no gene match: 1. CDR1 ENHRY and CDR2 SYGVKD come from the germline V gene. CDR3 sequence reads: CAISESTGANTEAFF. The CDR3 DNA follows: TGTGCCATCAGTGAGTCGACAGGGGCGAACACTGAAGCTTTCTTT.

V is TRBV19 and J is TRBJ1-1; TRBD1 is a possible D gene (5 bases). Trimming took off 5 bases at V and 4 bases at J, with 11 bases between the two ends. In germline, CDR1 is LNHDA, CDR2 SQIVND (reference sequence). The CDR3 loop spans 13 amino acids. The CDR3 DNA sequence: TGTGCCAGTAGTCCGGGGACGATCACTGAAGCTTTCTTT. It translates to CASSPGTITEAFF.

In nucleotides, the CDR3 is TGTGCCAGCAGTTTATGCGGCGACAGCCTCGAGGGGTTTTTATACGAGCAGTACTTC. It translates to CASSLCGDSLEGFLYEQYF. This chain connects TRBV27 to TRBJ2-7; D might be TRBD1 or TRBD2, each matching 5 bases. The CDR3 has 19 amino acids. V was trimmed by 1 base and J by 4 bases, leaving 26 bases between them. Germline loops: CDR1 MNHEY, CDR2 SMNVEV (reference sequence).

The J gene is TRBJ2-5, the V gene TRBV5-1; D ambiguous. Between the trimmed V and J ends, which lost 4 bases and 2 bases, there was a span of 6 bases. CDR1 and CDR2 from the germline V gene are SGHRS and YFSETQ. The length of the CDR3 is 12 residues. Written as DNA, the CDR3 is TGCGCCAGCAGCGCACCACAAGAGACCCAGTACTTC. Amino acids: CASSAPQETQYF.

The chain is built from TRBV27 and TRBJ2-7; maybe TRBD1 (5 bases). Between the trimmed V and J ends, which lost 5 bases and 2 bases, there was a span of 10 bases. Per the germline V gene, CDR1 is MNHEY and CDR2 is SMNVEV (reference sequence). This CDR3 is built from 13 residues. CDR3 sequence reads: CASSPRQTYEQYF. The DNA for the CDR3 is TGTGCCAGCAGTCCCCGACAGACCTACGAGCAGTACTTC.

The chain is built from TRBV4-1 and TRBJ1-1; 8 nucleotides match TRBD1. The CDR3 contains 15 residues. Germline lookup yields CDR1 MGHRA and CDR2 YSYEKL. The J segment lost 0 bases and the V segment lost 3 bases, leaving 3 bases of the junction unmatched. CDR3 protein: CASSQETGVNTEAFF. The CDR3 DNA follows: TGCGCCAGCAGCCAGGAGACAGGGGTGAACACTGAAGCTTTCTTT.

CDR3 sequence: CASSPRTVEQYF. CDR3 sequence (DNA): TGTGCCAGCAGCCCGCGGACAGTTGAGCAGTACTTC. The chain recombines TRBV5-6 with TRBJ2-7, with D possibly being TRBD1 (6 bases). CDR3 size: 12 residues. Germline lookup yields CDR1 SGHDT and CDR2 YYEEEE. Trimming stripped 4 bases from V and 7 bases from J, with 12 bases between.

The J gene is TRBJ2-2, the V gene TRBV9; 8 bases map to TRBD2. The CDR3 is 15 residues long. Germline loops: CDR1 SGDLS, CDR2 YYNGEE. With V trimmed by 4 bases and J by 5 bases, 7 bases remained unmatched. CDR3 protein: CASSSGTSWTGELFF. The CDR3 DNA is TGTGCCAGCAGCTCCGGGACTAGTTGGACCGGGGAGCTGTTTTTT.

The rearrangement joins TRBV7-9 to TRBJ2-1; unclear D gene. The germline gives CDR1 SEHNR, CDR2 FQNEAQ (reference sequence). The V end was cut by 4 bases, the J end by 8 bases, with 9 bases between. The CDR3 spans 12 residues. In DNA, the CDR3 is TGTGCCAGCAGCTACGGTGTCTATGAGCAGTTCTTC. This encodes CASSYGVYEQFF.

Notes on this clone: This CDR3 fails to terminate in the conserved phenylalanine or tryptophan, so it likely reflects a read error. The rearrangement joins TRBV28 to TRBJ1-6, with D unclear. The CDR3 sequence is 14 residues long. V dropped 8 bases and J dropped 3 bases, with 11 bases sitting between them. Germline lookup yields CDR1 MDHEN and CDR2 SYDVKM. CDR3 DNA sequence: TGTGCCAGCGGATATCAACGCTATAATTCACCCCTCCACCTT. Translated, it gives CASGYQRYNSPLHL.

J is TRBJ1-4 and V is TRBV7-9; 9 bases map to TRBD1. With V trimmed by 5 bases and J by 10 bases, 14 bases remained unmatched. The CDR3 length is 16 residues. Germline V gene data show CDR1 as SEHNR and CDR2 as FQNEAQ (reference sequence). CDR3 nucleotides: TGTGCCAGCAGCCCTAGACCGGGACAGGGTGGGGTAAAACTGTTTTTT. It codes for CASSPRPGQGGVKLFF.

V and J are TRBV6-5 and TRBJ2-5; 9 bases align to TRBD2. CDR1 is MNHEY and CDR2 is SVGAGI in the germline V gene. The CDR3 is 14 residues long. With 5 bases clipped from V and 1 base from J, the junction kept 2 bases outside the gene matches. CDR3 in DNA: TGTGCCAGCAGTCTACTAGCGGGCCAAGAGACCCAGTACTTC. Residues: CASSLLAGQETQYF.

The genes are TRBV2 and TRBJ1-3; 9 bases are a match to TRBD1. The germline gives CDR1 SNHLY, CDR2 FYNNEI. V lost 2 bases to trimming and J lost 8 bases; unmatched junction nucleotides: 4. This CDR3 spans 14 amino acids. For the CDR3, the DNA is TGTGCCAGCAGTGAAAGGACAGGGGCTCACACCATATATTTT. It codes for CASSERTGAHTIYF. The whole variable domain, remainder taken from reference TRBV2 and TRBJ1-3, is EPEVTQTPSHQVTQMGQEVILRCVPISNHLYFYWYRQILGQKVEFLVSFYNNEISEKSEIFDDQFSVERPDGSNFTLKIRSTKLEDSAMYFCASSERTGAHTIYFGEGSWLTVV.

This clone was observed a single time. V gene TRBV6-5 combines with J gene TRBJ2-3; D may be TRBD1 (6 bases). Trimming stripped 3 bases from V and 8 bases from J, with 9 bases between. The CDR3 is 12 amino acids. Germline V gives CDR1 MNHEY, CDR2 SVGAGI. The CDR3 protein is CASSYLGGTQYF. DNA for the CDR3: TGTGCCAGCAGTTATCTAGGGGGTACGCAGTATTTT.

V usage is TRBV7-8 and J usage is TRBJ1-5; 7 nucleotides line up with TRBD1. J was trimmed by 5 bases and V by 5 bases; bases with no gene match: 12. The CDR3 totals 16 residues. The germline V gene encodes CDR1 SGHVS and CDR2 FQNEAQ. The CDR3 spells CASSIWDSLADQPQHF. DNA for the CDR3: TGTGCCAGCAGCATATGGGACAGCCTAGCGGATCAGCCCCAGCATTTT.

This rearrangement joins TRBV27 to TRBJ2-3; TRBD1 matches 9 bases. This CDR3 contains 18 residues. The V gene end was trimmed by 8 bases and the J gene end by 0 bases; junction bases not matched to a gene: 15. Germline V gene sequence: CDR1 MNHEY, CDR2 SMNVEV (reference sequence). The CDR3 loop reads CASPPTGGNLVSTDTQYF. The CDR3 region has the DNA TGTGCCAGCCCCCCAACAGGGGGCAACTTGGTTAGCACAGATACGCAGTATTTT.

This clone has just one count. This chain links TRBV4-1 with TRBJ1-5, with D hard to call. V lost 4 bases to trimming and J lost 0 bases, with 10 bases between them. The CDR3 has 15 residues. Per germline, CDR1 MGHRA and CDR2 YSYEKL. CDR3 in DNA: TGCGCCAGCAGCCGGAGGGTCCTTAGCAATCAGCCCCAGCATTTT. Protein product: CASSRRVLSNQPQHF.

This clone came up once. The rearrangement uses TRBV4-1 and TRBJ2-5, with TRBD1 identical over 9 bases. Germline V CDR1 and CDR2: MGHRA, YSYEKL. The V gene end was trimmed by 5 bases and the J gene end by 4 bases; junction bases not matched to a gene: 14. This CDR3 contains 17 residues. CDR3 sequence (DNA): TGCGCCAGCAGCGGGGCGTTCCAACAGGGGGCAAGAGAGACCCAGTACTTC. Amino acids: CASSGAFQQGARETQYF.